The present TCR beta chain was sequenced within a study of cytomegalovirus exposure and HLA in healthy donors. As to this clone: The antigen remains unidentified.

The primer mix had 60 Vbeta and 13 Jbeta primers. Profiled with immunoSEQ multiplex PCR; TCRdb holds only in-frame clones, not every one. The sample consists of 100,000 to 150,000 clones, roughly four fifths of them appearing once. V lost 2 bases and J lost 6; bases outside the gene matches: 3. Germline CDR1 and CDR2: SEHNR and FQNEAQ (reference sequence). This CDR3 comprises 13 residues. Study-level findings and limits: The presence/absence work took it that sequencing depth was about the same across donors. Later examination showed HLA-associated TCR beta chains had greater clonal expansion than equally common others.

This receptor was identified in a woman aged 40 to 50 in good health and CMV-seropositive. The V gene is TRBV7-9, the J gene TRBJ1-1; TRBD1 agrees at 7 bases. What was sequenced was PBMCs. The CDR3 nucleotides read TGTGCCAGCAGCTTAATCACAGGGGCTGAAGCTTTCTTT. Encoded protein: CASSLITGAEAFF.